This entry lists 5 T cell receptor beta chains sequenced from one sample in a study of long-term antiretroviral therapy in people with HIV. The authors ran the immunoSEQ assay, v3.0, at survey level. Assay used: immunoSEQ multiplex PCR; TCRdb lists only in-frame clones, some missing. The sample yields approximately 20,000 clones, 88% seen once. This sample comprised unsorted PBMCs, obtained 0.6 years after starting antiretroviral therapy. Every receptor here comes from a man in his 60s with HIV.

This clone was counted between two and nine times. This chain links TRBV19 with TRBJ1-2; D possibly corresponds to TRBD1 (5 bases). The V end was cut by 5 bases, the J end by 2 bases, with 9 bases between. The V gene's germline CDR1 is LNHDA and CDR2 SQIVND (reference sequence). The CDR3 totals 13 residues. The CDR3: CASSPQGNYGYTF. CDR3 DNA: TGTGCCAGTAGTCCGCAGGGAAACTATGGCTACACCTTC.

The V and J genes are TRBV11-2 and TRBJ2-2; D may be TRBD2 (6 bases). V was trimmed by 2 bases and J by 3 bases, leaving 13 bases between them. Germline V gene data show CDR1 as SGHAT and CDR2 as FQNNGV. The CDR3 totals 16 residues. CDR3 amino acids: CASSLFRRRDTGELFF. In DNA form, the CDR3 reads TGTGCCAGCAGCTTATTTCGGAGGAGGGACACCGGGGAGCTGTTTTTT.

The chain couples TRBV18 to TRBJ1-4; D ambiguous. Germline V gene data show CDR1 as KGHSH and CDR2 as LQKENI. The V end lost 0 bases, the J end lost 5 bases, and 10 bases lay between the germline ends. The CDR3 consists of 15 residues. Here the CDR3 reads CASSPPSVSNEKLFF. The CDR3 bases are TGTGCCAGCTCACCACCGAGTGTCAGCAATGAAAAACTGTTTTTT.

The chain links TRBV18 to TRBJ1-3; D gene unclear. This CDR3 spans 17 amino acids. The V end lost 3 bases, the J end lost 4 bases, and 19 bases lay between the germline ends. Germline V gene data show CDR1 as KGHSH and CDR2 as LQKENI. CDR3 bases: TGTGCCAGCTCACCCTCTTCGGCGGGAGAAGGGGGAAACACCATATATTTT. Translation gives CASSPSSAGEGGNTIYF.

V and J are TRBV10-3 and TRBJ2-7; a weak D match, TRBD2 (5 bases). CDR1 and CDR2 (germline): ENHRY, SYGVKD. The V end was cut by 0 bases, the J end by 6 bases, with 12 bases between. This CDR3 spans 14 amino acids. The CDR3 bases are TGTGCCATCAGTGAGTCGGGAGATGGAGGCGAGCAGTACTTC. It specifies CAISESGDGGEQYF.